The 3 T cell receptor beta chains presented below share a single source sample, sequenced in a study of vaccination and CD4 T cells after COVID-19. Treatment in this sample: approximately 11-day PBMC culture with coronavirus spike peptide pools or control peptides (ViraFEST assay). At the Johns Hopkins FTIC core, DNA taken from cultured CD4+ T cells was sequenced by way of the Oncomine TCR Beta short-read assay. One entry per CDR3 protein results from TCRdb running MiXCR on the PCR reads. The sample lists several thousand distinct CDR3 sequences, around a fifth occurring once. Antigens of these TCRs are unknown. Sample: CD4+ T cells from blood, cultured in vitro. Receptors were obtained from a human donor who had recovered from COVID-19.

This clonotype has only a few counts. The V call is TRBV2, the J call TRBJ2-2, with D possibly called TRBD1 or TRBD2 (5 bases each). Per the germline V gene, CDR1 is SNHLY and CDR2 is FYNNEI. The V and J ends lost 5 bases and 6 bases respectively, with 19 bases between them. The CDR3 consists of 16 residues. CDR3 in DNA: TGTGCCAGCAGTAGAACCGGGACCCGGCGGTCCGGGGAGCTGTTTTTT. Translating gives CASSRTGTRRSGELFF.

The chain recombines TRBV12-5 with TRBJ2-6; D tentatively reads TRBD1 or TRBD2 (6 bases each). CDR3 length: 14 amino acids. V was shortened by 6 bases and J by 3 bases, with 9 bases between the two germline ends. CDR1 LGHNT and CDR2 FRNRAP come from the germline V gene. The CDR3 region is CASGQGGGANVLTF. CDR3 DNA: TGTGCTAGTGGACAGGGAGGTGGGGCCAACGTCCTGACTTTC. Full variable domain (remainder filled in from reference TRBV12-5 and TRBJ2-6): DARVTQTPRHKVTEMGQEVTMRCQPILGHNTVFWYRQTMMQGLELLAYFRNRAPLDDSGMPKDRFSAEMPDATLATLKIQPSEPRDSAVYFCASGQGGGANVLTFGAGSRLTVL.

Comment on this clonotype: A junction boundary mismatches the germline segment, possibly from a read error. The J gene is TRBJ2-2, the V gene TRBV18; TRBD1 agrees at 7 bases. The CDR3 runs to 14 residues. The germline CDR1 and CDR2 sequences are KGHSH and LQKENI. The CDR3 region has the DNA TGTGCCAGCTCACAACAGGGGAACACCAGGGAGCTGTTTTTT. It specifies CASSQQGNTRELFF.